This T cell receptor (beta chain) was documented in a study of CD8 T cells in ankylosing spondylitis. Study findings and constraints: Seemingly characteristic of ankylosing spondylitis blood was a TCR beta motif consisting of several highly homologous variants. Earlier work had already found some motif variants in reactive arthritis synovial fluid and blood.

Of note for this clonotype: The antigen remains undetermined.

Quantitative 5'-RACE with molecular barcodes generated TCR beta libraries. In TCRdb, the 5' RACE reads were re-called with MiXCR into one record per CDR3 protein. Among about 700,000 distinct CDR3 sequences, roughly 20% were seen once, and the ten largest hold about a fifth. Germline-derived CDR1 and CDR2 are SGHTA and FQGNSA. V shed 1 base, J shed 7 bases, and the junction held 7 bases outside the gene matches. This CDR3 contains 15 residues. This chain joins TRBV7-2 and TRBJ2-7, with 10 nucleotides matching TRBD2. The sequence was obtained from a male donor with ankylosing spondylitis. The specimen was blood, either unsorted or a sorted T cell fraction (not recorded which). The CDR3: CASSLVASGSREQYF. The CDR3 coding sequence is TGTGCCAGCAGCTTAGTGGCTAGCGGGAGTCGAGAGCAGTACTTC.